Listed here are 25 T cell receptor beta chains from one sample, sequenced in a study of blood T cell repertoires in COVID-19. TCRdb's table, derived via immunoSEQ multiplex PCR, lists solely in-frame clones and lacks some. The top ten clones hold around 4.9% of a sample with 50,000 to 65,000 clones, around 77% of them seen once. Specimen: peripheral blood. These receptors were obtained from a woman in her 70s with COVID-19, enrolled during active disease.

This chain links TRBV7-9 with TRBJ2-7; TRBD2 might be the D (6 bases). The CDR3 is 14 amino acids. Trimming cost V 5 bases and J 2 bases, with 13 bases left between them. Germline V gene data show CDR1 as SEHNR and CDR2 as FQNEAQ (reference sequence). As DNA, the CDR3 is TGTGCCAGCAGCCCCGCCGGGGGTACCTACGAGCAGTACTTC. Its translation is CASSPAGGTYEQYF. Drawing the rest from reference TRBV7-9 and TRBJ2-7, the complete variable domain is DTGVSQNPRHKITKRGQNVTFRCDPISEHNRLYWYRQTLGQGPEFLTYFQNEAQLEKSRLLSDRFSAERPKGSFSTLEIQRTEQGDSAMYLCASSPAGGTYEQYFGPGTRLTVT.

There are a few counts of this clone. The chain uses TRBV7-2 and TRBJ2-3, with D possibly TRBD1 on 5 matching bases. This CDR3 is built from 15 residues. V was shortened by 3 bases and J by 3 bases, with 13 bases between the two germline ends. Germline loops: CDR1 SGHTA, CDR2 FQGNSA. Written as DNA, the CDR3 is TGTGCCAGCAGCTTTTCCGAGACAGCGACAGATACGCAGTATTTT. Protein sequence: CASSFSETATDTQYF.

V is TRBV15 and J is TRBJ1-4, with D possibly being TRBD1 (5 bases). This CDR3 spans 15 amino acids. Germline V gene sequence: CDR1 LNHNV, CDR2 YYDKDF (reference sequence). Trimming cost V 0 bases and J 7 bases, with 12 bases left between them. In nucleotides, the CDR3 is TGTGCCACCAGCAGAGATCTAGGGGAGGGTGAAAAACTGTTTTTT. It encodes CATSRDLGEGEKLFF.

The rearrangement uses TRBV12-5 and TRBJ2-3; 7 bases agree with TRBD2. The J segment lost 1 base and the V segment lost 1 base, leaving 2 bases of the junction unmatched. Germline values: CDR1 LGHNT, CDR2 FRNRAP. This CDR3 contains 15 residues. CDR3 loop: CASGLGLAGTDTQYF. CDR3 in DNA: TGTGCTAGTGGTTTGGGGCTAGCGGGCACAGATACGCAGTATTTT.

There are a few counts of this clone. V and J are TRBV12-5 and TRBJ1-1, with a weak D call TRBD1 (5 bases). The CDR3 has 12 residues. The V gene's germline CDR1 is LGHNT and CDR2 FRNRAP. V dropped 3 bases and J dropped 6 bases, with 8 bases sitting between them. The CDR3 nucleotides are TGTGCTAGTGGTTTTGCGGGGGCTGAAGCTTTCTTT. It is translated as CASGFAGAEAFF.

The CDR3 protein is CASSPGTGPRETQYF. The DNA for the CDR3 is TGTGCCAGCAGCCCCGGGACAGGGCCCAGGGAGACCCAGTACTTC. V usage is TRBV11-1 and J usage is TRBJ2-5; the match to TRBD1 covers 9 bases. The CDR3 consists of 15 residues. Per germline, CDR1 SGHAT and CDR2 FQDESV (reference sequence). V lost 5 bases, J lost 5 bases, and 9 bases stayed unmatched.

The CDR3 region is CASSEAAGETQYF. The CDR3 bases are TGTGCCAGCAGTGAGGCAGCGGGAGAGACCCAGTACTTC. The chain couples TRBV7-3 to TRBJ2-5, with a weak D call TRBD2 (6 bases). CDR1 and CDR2 from the germline V gene are SGHTA and FQGTGA. Trimming took off 6 bases at V and 4 bases at J, with 12 bases between the two ends. The CDR3 is made up of 13 amino acids.

The chain carries TRBV19 and TRBJ1-5; 8 nucleotides align to TRBD1. This CDR3 spans 15 amino acids. Germline trimming cut 1 base from V and 4 bases from J; bases unmatched to any gene: 3. Germline CDR1 and CDR2: LNHDA and SQIVND (reference sequence). The CDR3 here is CASSIGTGGNQPQHF. The CDR3 DNA is TGTGCCAGTAGTATAGGAACAGGGGGGAATCAGCCCCAGCATTTT.

The chain recombines TRBV25-1 with TRBJ1-4, with 11 bases aligning to TRBD1. The length of the CDR3 is 17 residues. From germline, CDR1 is MGHDK and CDR2 SYGVNS. V gave up 7 bases and J gave up 8 bases; unmatched junction bases: 15. The CDR3 sequence: CASTPGGGQGEGEKLFF. DNA of the CDR3: TGTGCCAGCACCCCTGGAGGGGGACAGGGGGAAGGGGAAAAACTGTTTTTT.

The V gene is TRBV7-8, the J gene TRBJ1-6, with 8 nucleotides matching TRBD1. Germline V gene sequence: CDR1 SGHVS, CDR2 FQNEAQ. Trimming took 1 base from V and 10 from J; bases not matched to a gene: 6. The CDR3 is made up of 15 amino acids. The CDR3 bases are TGTGCCAGCAGCTTAGAGGGACAGGTCTCCTCACCCCTCCACTTT. This encodes CASSLEGQVSSPLHF.

This clone was observed once. This chain joins TRBV9 and TRBJ2-5; 7 nucleotides line up with TRBD1. CDR3 length: 14 residues. Germline loops: CDR1 SGDLS, CDR2 YYNGEE. The ends lost 4 bases at V and 2 bases at J; junction bases unmatched: 5. CDR3 region: CASSLRGQQETQYF. The CDR3 DNA sequence: TGTGCCAGCAGCTTGAGGGGACAGCAAGAGACCCAGTACTTC.

The chain uses TRBV12-3 or TRBV12-4 and TRBJ1-6; D is perhaps TRBD1 (5 bases). V was cut by 6 bases and J by 6 bases, with 6 bases left in between. This CDR3 spans 12 amino acids. The CDR3 loop is CASSRVNSPLHF. Written as DNA, the CDR3 is TGTGCCAGCAGCAGGGTTAATTCACCCCTCCACTTT.

The chain combines TRBV6-2 or TRBV6-3 with TRBJ1-1; 7 nucleotides agree with TRBD1. Germline lookup yields CDR1 MNHEY and CDR2 SVGEGT. The V and J ends lost 2 bases and 11 bases, in that order; junction bases with no gene match: 8. There are 13 residues in the CDR3. The DNA for the CDR3 is TGTGCCAGCAGTTACCTGGGACAGACTAGGGCTTTCTTT. Encoded protein: CASSYLGQTRAFF.

The chain is built from TRBV7-2 and TRBJ2-3; 10 bases match TRBD1. The CDR3 is made up of 17 amino acids. Germline values: CDR1 SGHTA, CDR2 FQGNSA. V was clipped by 4 bases and J by 4 bases; unmatched bases: 11. CDR3 nucleotide sequence: TGTGCCAGCAGCTCCTCGACGGGCGGGACAGGGGCAGATACGCAGTATTTT. Protein: CASSSSTGGTGADTQYF.

The CDR3 DNA is TGCAGCGTTCGACAGGGGGCGAATGAAAAACTGTTTTTT. As protein: CSVRQGANEKLFF. V and J are TRBV29-1 and TRBJ1-4, with 10 bases that match TRBD1. The CDR3 is made up of 13 amino acids. Germline V gene sequence: CDR1 SQVTM, CDR2 ANQGSEA. With 5 bases clipped from V and 5 bases from J, the junction kept 2 bases outside the gene matches.

V and J are TRBV13 and TRBJ2-5; the match to TRBD2 covers 16 bases. Germline V gives CDR1 PRHDT, CDR2 FYEKMQ (reference sequence). V shed 1 base and J 2 bases; nucleotides not matched to a gene: 1. The CDR3 totals 17 residues. Here the CDR3 reads CASSLEGLAGGQETQYF. CDR3 coding DNA: TGTGCCAGCAGCTTAGAGGGACTAGCGGGAGGGCAAGAGACCCAGTACTTC.

The J gene is TRBJ2-3, the V gene TRBV5-1; the match to TRBD2 covers 14 bases. V dropped 3 bases and J dropped 3; count of bases not matched to a gene: 9. This CDR3 has 18 residues. Germline loops: CDR1 SGHRS, CDR2 YFSETQ. The CDR3: CASSSTSGGAFITDTQYF. The CDR3 region has the DNA TGCGCCAGCAGCTCGACTAGCGGGGGGGCATTTATTACAGATACGCAGTATTTT.

The CDR3: CASSLTGQPQHF. The CDR3 DNA is TGTGCCAGCAGTTTAACGGGGCAGCCCCAGCATTTT. This chain connects TRBV27 to TRBJ1-5; D is unresolved. The V and J ends lost 2 bases and 7 bases respectively, with 6 bases between them. The CDR3 extends over 12 amino acids. In germline, CDR1 is MNHEY, CDR2 SMNVEV (reference sequence).

The chain has TRBV4-2 and TRBJ1-2, with TRBD1 identical over 8 bases. Germline CDR1 LGHNA, CDR2 YNFKEQ. The CDR3 extends over 14 amino acids. Trimming removed 4 bases from V and 3 bases from J; junction bases left unmatched: 4. CDR3 in amino acids: CASSRPGQDYGYTF. The DNA for the CDR3 is TGTGCCAGCAGCCGACCGGGACAGGACTATGGCTACACCTTC.

The J gene is TRBJ2-3, the V gene TRBV18, with TRBD2 matching over 11 bases. Germline CDR1 and CDR2: KGHSH and LQKENI. V lost 3 bases to trimming and J lost 2 bases; unmatched junction nucleotides: 4. The CDR3 has 16 amino acids. In nucleotides, the CDR3 is TGTGCCAGCTCACCGGGGACTAGCGGATTCACAGATACGCAGTATTTT. Residues: CASSPGTSGFTDTQYF.

This clone has a handful of counts. The gene calls are TRBV7-2 and TRBJ1-1; D is unresolved. Trimming stripped 5 bases from V and 6 bases from J, with 16 bases between. CDR1 and CDR2 from the germline V gene are SGHTA and FQGNSA. The CDR3 spans 14 residues. The CDR3 is CASSLQITNPEAFF. The CDR3, as DNA: TGTGCCAGCAGCCTACAGATCACAAACCCTGAAGCTTTCTTT.

This chain links TRBV11-3 with TRBJ2-2; 9 positions match TRBD2. Germline assignment: CDR1 SGHNT and CDR2 YENEEA. This CDR3 spans 17 amino acids. J lost 2 bases, V lost 5 bases, and 9 bases had no gene match. Here the CDR3 DNA reads TGTGCCAGCAGCCCGGGGGCTAGCGGGGCTAACACCGGGGAGCTGTTTTTT. It is translated as CASSPGASGANTGELFF.

This clone turned up a few times. The gene calls are TRBV5-4 and TRBJ2-1; 8 nucleotides match TRBD2. Germline CDR1 is SGHNT and CDR2 is YYREEE (reference sequence). The J segment lost 6 bases and the V segment lost 3 bases, leaving 8 bases of the junction unmatched. The CDR3 runs to 15 residues. CDR3 sequence: CASSSPGGPGNEQFF. CDR3 nucleotide sequence: TGTGCCAGCAGCTCCCCGGGAGGGCCTGGCAATGAGCAGTTCTTC.

The gene calls are TRBV6-5 and TRBJ2-7; TRBD1 might be the D (6 bases). V lost 5 bases, J lost 3 bases, and 11 bases lay in between. The length of the CDR3 is 13 residues. Germline V lookup: CDR1 MNHEY, CDR2 SVGAGI. CDR3 nucleotide sequence: TGTGCCAGCAGTCTGGACAGACGCTACGAGCAGTACTTC. Protein: CASSLDRRYEQYF.

The rearrangement links TRBV4-1 to TRBJ1-3; D possibly corresponds to TRBD1 (6 bases). This CDR3 has 16 amino acids. Germline-derived CDR1 and CDR2 are MGHRA and YSYEKL. The V end was cut by 4 bases, the J end by 0 bases, with 13 bases between. Here the CDR3 DNA reads TGCGCCAGCAGCCCATCCCTCAGGGGCTCTGGAAACACCATATATTTT. Translating it yields CASSPSLRGSGNTIYF.